This T cell receptor beta chain was found in a study of OX40 agonist ivuxolimab in advanced cancers. Study-wide points: CD4+ and CD8+ blood T cells expanded clonally by week 6 at 0.1 to 3.0 mg/kg.

This clone was found a few times. Its antigen remains unidentified. CDR1 SGHDN and CDR2 FVKESK come from the germline V gene. CDR3 length: 13 amino acids. The V end lost 3 bases, the J end lost 7 bases, and 10 bases lay between the germline ends. TCRdb's table, derived via immunoSEQ multiplex PCR, lists solely in-frame clones and lacks some. The table lists 48,000 or so clones, roughly 85% of them singletons, with roughly a tenth in the top ten. Sequences were derived from CD4+ or CD8+ T cells sorted from blood, sampled in a trial of the OX40 agonist ivuxolimab. The TCR sequence derives from an adult with an advanced solid tumor such as melanoma, head and neck, liver or kidney cancer. The chain links TRBV14 to TRBJ1-5, with D hard to call. The CDR3 here is CASSHYREQPQHF. The CDR3, as DNA: TGTGCCAGCAGCCATTACCGGGAGCAGCCCCAGCATTTT. The full variable domain, in which reference TRBV14 and TRBJ1-5 provide the parts outside the CDR3, is EAGVTQFPSHSVIEKGQTVTLRCDPISGHDNLYWYRRVMGKEIKFLLHFVKESKQDESGMPNNRFLAERTGGTYSTLKVQPAELEDSGVYFCASSHYREQPQHFGDGTRLSIL.